The 7 T cell receptor beta chains reported below all come from one sample, sequenced in a study of cytomegalovirus exposure and HLA in healthy donors. The PCR was carried out with 60 Vbeta primers and 13 Jbeta primers. The data were produced by immunoSEQ multiplex PCR, yet TCRdb's version contains in-frame clones alone and is incomplete. The sample lists about 220,000 clones; 76% were seen once. Sequencing input: PBMCs. These receptors all stem from a young man in good health and CMV-seronegative.

This sequence joins TRBV5-5 and TRBJ2-7; 9 positions agree with TRBD2. The germline gives CDR1 SGHKS, CDR2 YYEKEE (reference sequence). J was trimmed by 2 bases and V by 0 bases; bases with no gene match: 9. CDR3 length equals 17 residues. Here the CDR3 DNA reads TGTGCCAGCAGCTTGGCCCAGCTAGCGGGGTCTCCCTACGAGCAGTACTTC. Its protein is CASSLAQLAGSPYEQYF.

The J gene is TRBJ1-2, the V gene TRBV6-5; weak D call: TRBD1 (6 bases). The CDR3 runs 13 residues. The V and J ends lost 5 bases and 6 bases respectively, with 13 bases between them. Looked up from germline, CDR1 is MNHEY and CDR2 is SVGAGI. The CDR3 sequence: CASSPHNRDGYTF. The CDR3 DNA reads TGTGCCAGCAGTCCACATAACAGGGATGGCTACACCTTC.

The chain uses TRBV19 and TRBJ2-5; 7 nucleotides align to TRBD2. Germline values: CDR1 LNHDA, CDR2 SQIVND (reference sequence). Trimming took 3 bases from V and 3 from J; bases not matched to a gene: 10. The CDR3 consists of 16 residues. The CDR3 is CASSIVIKGGEETQYF. The CDR3 DNA reads as TGTGCCAGTAGTATTGTTATTAAGGGAGGGGAAGAGACCCAGTACTTC.

The genes are TRBV5-1 and TRBJ2-7; 10 bases map to TRBD1. The CDR3 has 18 residues. Germline CDR1 SGHRS, CDR2 YFSETQ. Losses at the gene ends were 2 bases for V and 0 bases for J; bases not matched to a gene: 11. The CDR3 loop is CASSFGTGVGMFSYEQYF. CDR3 bases: TGCGCCAGCAGCTTCGGGACAGGGGTTGGGATGTTCTCCTACGAGCAGTACTTC.

The gene calls are TRBV5-4 and TRBJ2-7; 15 nucleotides line up with TRBD2. Looked up from germline, CDR1 is SGHNT and CDR2 is YYREEE (reference sequence). The ends lost 0 bases at V and 3 bases at J; junction bases unmatched: 4. CDR3 size: 17 residues. The CDR3 protein is CASSLGGLAGGLYEQYF. The DNA of the CDR3 is TGTGCCAGCAGCTTGGGGGGACTAGCGGGAGGCCTCTACGAGCAGTACTTC.

As for this clone: The same CDR3 can be traced to other DNA sequences in this sample. V is TRBV5-1 and J is TRBJ2-1; 8 bases align to TRBD2. Germline assignment: CDR1 SGHRS and CDR2 YFSETQ. This CDR3 spans 15 amino acids. V gave up 4 bases and J gave up 0 bases; unmatched junction bases: 3. The CDR3 DNA is TGCGCCAGCAGCAAACTAGCGGTCTCCTACAATGAGCAGTTCTTC. It codes for CASSKLAVSYNEQFF.

The V and J genes are TRBV18 and TRBJ1-5; D is possibly TRBD1 (5 bases). Germline lookup yields CDR1 KGHSH and CDR2 LQKENI. The CDR3 sequence is 15 residues long. V lost 2 bases and J lost 4, with 12 bases in between. The CDR3 DNA sequence: TGTGCCAGCTCACCAAGCCCTGGGGGGAATCAGCCCCAGCATTTT. Amino acid sequence: CASSPSPGGNQPQHF. Full variable domain (outside the CDR3, taken from reference TRBV18 and TRBJ1-5): NAGVMQNPRHLVRRRGQEARLRCSPMKGHSHVYWYRQLPEEGLKFMVYLQKENIIDESGMPKERFSAEFPKEGPSILRIQQVVRGDSAAYFCASSPSPGGNQPQHFGDGTRLSIL.